One sample yielded the 19 T cell receptor beta chains listed below, sequenced in a study of Ad26.COV2.S vaccination and SARS-CoV-2 variants. Treatment reported: 19 received Ad26.COV2.S at low or high dose, single or two shots; about 5 received placebo; per-sample allocation not given. It was on day 63 after the first vaccine or placebo injection that samples were taken. TCRdb keeps only in-frame clones here, not all; method: immunoSEQ multiplex PCR. Of approximately 360,000 clones listed, under 90% were seen once; the top ten hold approximately 7.8%. The sample was peripheral blood, taken in a trial of Ad26.COV2.S vaccine versus placebo. Source of these receptors: a person aged 18-65 years who received the Ad26.COV2.S COVID-19 vaccine or a placebo.

This chain connects TRBV29-1 to TRBJ1-1, with TRBD1 identical over 8 bases. V was pared by 6 bases and J by 4 bases, with 7 bases of the junction left unmatched. The CDR3 has 13 residues. CDR1 and CDR2 from the germline V gene are SQVTM and ANQGSEA. The CDR3 region is CSVDRGYRTEAFF. Here the CDR3 DNA reads TGCAGCGTCGACAGGGGTTATCGCACTGAAGCTTTCTTT.

This chain joins TRBV2 and TRBJ2-7, with D possibly TRBD2 on 5 matching bases. Germline assignment: CDR1 SNHLY and CDR2 FYNNEI. CDR3 length: 13 amino acids. Trimming left V 7 bases short and J 3 bases short, with 13 bases between. The CDR3 region has the DNA TGTGCCAGCAACAGACTATCCGGCTACGAGCAGTACTTC. Amino acids: CASNRLSGYEQYF. The variable domain in full, completed from reference TRBV2 and TRBJ2-7, reads EPEVTQTPSHQVTQMGQEVILRCVPISNHLYFYWYRQILGQKVEFLVSFYNNEISEKSEIFDDQFSVERPDGSNFTLKIRSTKLEDSAMYFCASNRLSGYEQYFGPGTRLTVT.

The chain employs TRBV6-5 and TRBJ1-2; 7 bases match TRBD1. From germline, CDR1 is MNHEY and CDR2 SVGAGI. V lost 4 bases, J lost 6 bases, and 5 bases stayed unmatched. CDR3 size: 13 residues. The CDR3 DNA reads as TGTGCCAGCAGTTCCAGGGGGTCGAATGGCTACACCTTC. It codes for CASSSRGSNGYTF.

This chain connects TRBV12-2 to TRBJ2-2; TRBD1, as called in the table, went unchecked against the DNA. TRBV12-2 represents a pseudogene. The CDR3 runs to 18 residues. Here the CDR3 DNA reads TGTGCAAGTCGCCCCCTTCGAAACGAGACAGGGGGGATCGGGGAGCTGTTTTTT. This encodes CASRPLRNETGGIGELFF.

On this clone itself: Other DNA sequences in this specimen translate into the identical CDR3. The CDR3 loop is CASSVGLAGNNEQFF. The CDR3 DNA follows: TGTGCCAGCAGCGTTGGACTAGCGGGGAACAATGAGCAGTTCTTC. The V call is TRBV9, the J call TRBJ2-1; 12 nucleotides agree with TRBD2. The J segment lost 5 bases and the V segment lost 2 bases, leaving 2 bases of the junction unmatched. CDR3 length: 15 residues. Per germline, CDR1 SGDLS and CDR2 YYNGEE.

CDR3 sequence: CASSLEGTPLHF. The CDR3 region has the DNA TGCGCCAGCAGCTTAGAAGGGACACCCCTCCACTTT. The V and J genes are TRBV5-1 and TRBJ1-6; no reliable D call. The ends were cut back, 2 bases at V and 11 bases at J, with 8 bases in the middle. Germline loops: CDR1 SGHRS, CDR2 YFSETQ. The CDR3 spans 12 residues. Using reference TRBV5-1 and TRBJ1-6 for the parts outside the CDR3, the full variable domain is KAGVTQTPRYLIKTRGQQVTLSCSPISGHRSVSWYQQTPGQGLQFLFEYFSETQRNKGNFPGRFSGRQFSNSRSEMNVSTLELGDSALYLCASSLEGTPLHFGNGTRLTVT.

The genes are TRBV19 and TRBJ2-7; TRBD1 agrees at 11 bases. Germline values: CDR1 LNHDA, CDR2 SQIVND (reference sequence). Unmatched junction bases numbered 17, after V lost 11 bases and J lost 5 bases. CDR3 length: 16 residues. CDR3 bases: TGTGCCTTAAGACCCACCGGACAGGGGGCAATTCACGAGCAGTACTTC. Its translation is CALRPTGQGAIHEQYF.

CDR3 protein: CASRADGALNTEAFF. CDR3 nucleotides: TGTGCCAGTAGGGCCGACGGGGCCTTGAACACTGAAGCTTTCTTT. The chain has TRBV19 and TRBJ1-1, with D maybe TRBD1 (5 bases). The germline V and J ends were trimmed by 6 bases and 0 bases, with 14 bases remaining between them. From germline, CDR1 is LNHDA and CDR2 SQIVND (reference sequence). The CDR3 is 15 residues long.

The genes are TRBV10-3 and TRBJ2-5; 13 bases map to TRBD2. The V and J ends lost 5 bases and 2 bases, in that order; junction bases with no gene match: 2. The germline V gene encodes CDR1 ENHRY and CDR2 SYGVKD. CDR3 length: 15 residues. In nucleotides, the CDR3 is TGTGCCATCAGTCTACTAGCGGGGGGGCAAGAGACCCAGTACTTC. This sequence encodes CAISLLAGGQETQYF.

The V gene is TRBV7-9, the J gene TRBJ1-2; 8 bases align to TRBD1. V was clipped by 3 bases and J by 6 bases; unmatched bases: 6. The CDR3 loop spans 14 amino acids. The V gene's germline CDR1 is SEHNR and CDR2 FQNEAQ (reference sequence). The CDR3 nucleotides read TGTGCCAGCAGCTTTAGCAGGGGGCAGGATGGCTACACCTTC. Translating gives CASSFSRGQDGYTF. Combining the CDR3 with reference TRBV7-9 and TRBJ1-2 gives the whole variable domain DTGVSQNPRHKITKRGQNVTFRCDPISEHNRLYWYRQTLGQGPEFLTYFQNEAQLEKSRLLSDRFSAERPKGSFSTLEIQRTEQGDSAMYLCASSFSRGQDGYTFGSGTRLTVV.

The chain joins TRBV2 to TRBJ2-7, with 10 bases identical to TRBD2. Germline V gene lookup returns CDR1 SNHLY and CDR2 FYNNEI. The CDR3 covers 14 residues. V was pared by 6 bases and J by 0 bases, with 2 bases of the junction left unmatched. CDR3 sequence reads: CASRPSGSSYEQYF. In nucleotides, the CDR3 is TGTGCCAGCAGGCCTAGCGGGAGCTCCTACGAGCAGTACTTC.

This clone was counted once. The V gene is TRBV5-1, the J gene TRBJ2-7; 10 bases match TRBD2. Trimming cost V 4 bases and J 4 bases; bases outside gene matches: 5. CDR1 and CDR2 from the germline V gene are SGHRS and YFSETQ. This CDR3 is built from 14 residues. The CDR3: CASSTGLAVYEQYF. The CDR3 DNA follows: TGCGCCAGCAGCACTGGACTAGCGGTTTACGAGCAGTACTTC.

V usage is TRBV7-6 and J usage is TRBJ2-1; D is perhaps TRBD1 or TRBD2 (6 bases each). The germline CDR1 and CDR2 sequences are SGHVS and FNYEAQ. Trimming shortened V by 1 base and J by 4 bases, and 17 bases separated the two germline ends. The CDR3 covers 17 residues. CDR3 protein: CASSLGGRGYPYNEQFF. In nucleotides, the CDR3 is TGTGCCAGCAGCTTAGGGGGGCGGGGCTACCCGTACAATGAGCAGTTCTTC.

The CDR3 spells CATSRDGTNTGELFF. The DNA for the CDR3 is TGTGCCACCAGCAGAGATGGGACTAACACCGGGGAGCTGTTTTTT. J is TRBJ2-2 and V is TRBV15, with D maybe TRBD2 (6 bases). In germline, CDR1 is LNHNV, CDR2 YYDKDF (reference sequence). Trimming shortened V by 0 bases and J by 2 bases, and 7 bases separated the two germline ends. The CDR3 is 15 residues long. The whole variable domain, remainder taken from reference TRBV15 and TRBJ2-2, is DAMVIQNPRYQVTQFGKPVTLSCSQTLNHNVMYWYQQKSSQAPKLLFHYYDKDFNNEADTPDNFQSRRPNTSFCFLDIRSPGLGDTAMYLCATSRDGTNTGELFFGEGSRLTVL.

The chain is built from TRBV11-3 and TRBJ2-1, with 9 bases that match TRBD2. This CDR3 contains 14 residues. The V gene's germline CDR1 is SGHNT and CDR2 YENEEA. V trimming: 5 bases; J trimming: 4 bases; junction bases outside the gene matches: 3. CDR3 region: CASSPTSGYNEQFF. CDR3 DNA sequence: TGTGCCAGCAGCCCAACTAGCGGGTACAATGAGCAGTTCTTC.

This CDR3 is CASSLFSRYGGGPEAFF. In DNA form, the CDR3 reads TGTGCCAGCAGTTTATTCTCTCGTTACGGAGGCGGCCCTGAAGCTTTCTTT. The chain is built from TRBV27 and TRBJ1-1, with D hard to call. The CDR3 is 17 residues long. CDR1 is MNHEY, CDR2 SMNVEV, per germline (reference sequence). With 1 base removed from V and 6 bases from J, the gap between germline ends came to 21 bases.

The CDR3 DNA reads as TGTGCCAGCAGCACGCTTAATAGAGAGACCCAGTACTTC. Protein: CASSTLNRETQYF. The chain links TRBV13 to TRBJ2-5; D ambiguous. This CDR3 is 13 amino acids long. The germline V gene encodes CDR1 PRHDT and CDR2 FYEKMQ (reference sequence). The V end was cut by 5 bases, the J end by 4 bases, with 11 bases between.

V usage is TRBV3-1 (or the pseudogene TRBV3-2) and J usage is TRBJ1-1; D is perhaps TRBD1 (5 bases). This CDR3 is 15 amino acids long. Trimming cost V 5 bases and J 0 bases, with 13 bases left between them. Germline assignment: CDR1 LGHDT and CDR2 YNNKEL (reference sequence). Here the CDR3 DNA reads TGTGCCAGCAGCTCAAATACAGGAGTGAACACTGAAGCTTTCTTT. Protein sequence: CASSSNTGVNTEAFF.

V is TRBV21-1 and J is TRBJ2-2; the table assigns TRBD2, which was not confirmed against the DNA. TRBV21-1 is marked as a pseudogene. This CDR3 is 17 amino acids long. The CDR3 loop is CASSGSLGTSNTGELFF. DNA for the CDR3: TGTGCCAGCAGCGGCAGCTTGGGGACTTCCAACACCGGGGAGCTGTTTTTT.